The entry that follows covers one TCR beta chain sequence. TCRdb keeps only in-frame clones here, not all; method: immunoSEQ multiplex PCR. The sample includes over 55,000 clones, 82% of them seen just once. The data were taken from a study of blood T cell repertoires in COVID-19. This CDR3 is 16 amino acids long. In germline, CDR1 is KGHSH, CDR2 LQKENI. Germline trimming cut 4 bases from V and 0 bases from J; bases unmatched to any gene: 4. The clonotype originates from a woman of 80 years or more with acute or convalescent COVID-19. Sequencing was performed on peripheral blood. This chain joins TRBV18 and TRBJ1-1; 11 nucleotides agree with TRBD1. The CDR3 loop is CASSLGQGAVNTEAFF. The CDR3 bases are TGTGCCAGCTCACTCGGACAGGGGGCCGTGAACACTGAAGCTTTCTTT.